This entry describes one T cell receptor (beta chain). TCRdb's table, derived via immunoSEQ multiplex PCR, lists solely in-frame clones and lacks some. This table holds about 220,000 clones, over 70% found once. The sample comes from a study of cytomegalovirus exposure and HLA in healthy donors. This receptor was obtained from a woman in her thirties in good health and CMV-seropositive. Sequences were obtained from PBMCs.

In DNA, the CDR3 is TGTGCCAGCAAAAAAGGGACAGGCCAAAACAATGAGCAGTTCTTC. Its translation is CASKKGTGQNNEQFF. The chain has TRBV6-5 and TRBJ2-1, with 8 bases that match TRBD1. The ends lost 7 bases at V and 5 bases at J; junction bases unmatched: 10. There are 15 residues in the CDR3. Germline V gene data show CDR1 as MNHEY and CDR2 as SVGAGI.